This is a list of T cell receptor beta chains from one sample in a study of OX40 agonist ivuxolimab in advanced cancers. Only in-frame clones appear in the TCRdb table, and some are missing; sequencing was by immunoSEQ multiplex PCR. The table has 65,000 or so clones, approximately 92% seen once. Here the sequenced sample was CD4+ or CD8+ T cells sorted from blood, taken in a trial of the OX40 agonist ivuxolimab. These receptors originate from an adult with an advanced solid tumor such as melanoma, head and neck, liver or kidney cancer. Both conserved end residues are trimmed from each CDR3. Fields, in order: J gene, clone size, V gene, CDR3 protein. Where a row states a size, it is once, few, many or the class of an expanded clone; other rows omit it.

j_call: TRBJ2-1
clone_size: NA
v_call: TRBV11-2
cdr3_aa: ASSLEYGSNEQF

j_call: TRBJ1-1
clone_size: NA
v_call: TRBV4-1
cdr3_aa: ASSQDRYTEAF

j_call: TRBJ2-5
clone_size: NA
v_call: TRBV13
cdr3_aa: ASSLGYQETQY

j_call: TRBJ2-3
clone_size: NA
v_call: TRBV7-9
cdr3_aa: ASRPTSGESTDTQY

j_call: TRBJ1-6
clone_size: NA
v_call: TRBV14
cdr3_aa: ASSQAGGSPLH

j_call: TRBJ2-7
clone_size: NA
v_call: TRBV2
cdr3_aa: ASSLTSGTYEQY

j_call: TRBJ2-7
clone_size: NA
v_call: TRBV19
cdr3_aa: ASSIRRQDYEQY

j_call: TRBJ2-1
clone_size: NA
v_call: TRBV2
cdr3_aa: ASSSQVLVRMDEQF

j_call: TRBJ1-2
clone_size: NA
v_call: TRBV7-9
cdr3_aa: ASSLAGGDDGYT

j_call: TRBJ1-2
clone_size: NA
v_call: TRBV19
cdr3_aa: ASSIGPANGYT

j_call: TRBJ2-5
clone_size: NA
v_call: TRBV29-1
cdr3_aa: SVEGLQETQY

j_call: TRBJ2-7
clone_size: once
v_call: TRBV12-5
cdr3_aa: ASAEGPAYEQY

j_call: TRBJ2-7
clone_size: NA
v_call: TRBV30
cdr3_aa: AWMSIYEQY

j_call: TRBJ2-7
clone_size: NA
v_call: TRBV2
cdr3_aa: ASSEATLEYEQY

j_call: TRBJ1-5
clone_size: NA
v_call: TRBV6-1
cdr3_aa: ASSSLTINQPQH

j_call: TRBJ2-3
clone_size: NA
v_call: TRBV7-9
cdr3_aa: ASSLVGSTDTQY

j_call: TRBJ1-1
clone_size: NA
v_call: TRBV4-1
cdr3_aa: ASSQDWVETEAF

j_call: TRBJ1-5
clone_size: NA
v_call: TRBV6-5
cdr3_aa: ASSYRGGNQPQH

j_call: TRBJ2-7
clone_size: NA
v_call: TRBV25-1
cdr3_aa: ASSVIDSSYEQY

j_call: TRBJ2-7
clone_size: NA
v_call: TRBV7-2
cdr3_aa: ASSYHSSYEQY

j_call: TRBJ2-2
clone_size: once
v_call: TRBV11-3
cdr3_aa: ASSLRGTPVNTGELF

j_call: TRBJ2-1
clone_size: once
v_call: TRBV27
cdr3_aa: ASTGRSILGNEQF

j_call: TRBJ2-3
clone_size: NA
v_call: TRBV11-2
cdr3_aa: ASSLTGDTQY

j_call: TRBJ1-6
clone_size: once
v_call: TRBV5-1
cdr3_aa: ASSFWLWNSPLH

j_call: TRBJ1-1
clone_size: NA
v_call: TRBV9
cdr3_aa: ASSVAADLSSKWAF

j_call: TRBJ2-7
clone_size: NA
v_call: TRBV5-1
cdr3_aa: ASSWADSPTYEQY

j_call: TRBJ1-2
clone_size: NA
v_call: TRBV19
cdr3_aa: ASSIGTGEYGYT

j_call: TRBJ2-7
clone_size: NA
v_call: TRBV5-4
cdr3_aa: ASSFTGGYEQY

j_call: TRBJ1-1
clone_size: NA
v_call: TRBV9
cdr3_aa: ASSVEALNTEAF

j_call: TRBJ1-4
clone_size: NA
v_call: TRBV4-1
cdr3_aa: ASSQAQGTGDEKLF

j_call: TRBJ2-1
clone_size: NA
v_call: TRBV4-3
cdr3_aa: ASSLGGLSNEQF

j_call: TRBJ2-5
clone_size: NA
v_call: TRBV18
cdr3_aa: ASSPQGTPYQETQY

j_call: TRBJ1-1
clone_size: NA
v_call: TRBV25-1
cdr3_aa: ASSERGWTEAF

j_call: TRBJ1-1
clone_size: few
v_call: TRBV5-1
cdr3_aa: ASSERGAANTEAF